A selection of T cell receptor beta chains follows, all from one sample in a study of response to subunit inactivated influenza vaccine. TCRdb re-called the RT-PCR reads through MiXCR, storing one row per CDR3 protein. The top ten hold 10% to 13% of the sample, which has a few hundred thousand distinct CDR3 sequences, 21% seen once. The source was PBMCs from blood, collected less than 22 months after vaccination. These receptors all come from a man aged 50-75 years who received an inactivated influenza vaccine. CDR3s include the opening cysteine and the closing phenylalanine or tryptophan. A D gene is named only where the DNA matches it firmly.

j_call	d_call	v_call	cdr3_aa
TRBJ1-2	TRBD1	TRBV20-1	CSARDSSNYGYTF
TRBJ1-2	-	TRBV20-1	CSARDEGRRVYGYTF
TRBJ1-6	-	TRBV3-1	CASSQVDRNSPLHF
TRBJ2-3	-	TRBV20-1	CSASGGRTDTQYF
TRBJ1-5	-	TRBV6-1	CASSRQTGSNQPQHF
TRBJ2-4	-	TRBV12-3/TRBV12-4	CASRDREGKNIQYF
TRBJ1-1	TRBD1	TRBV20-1	CSALKGQGDTEAFF
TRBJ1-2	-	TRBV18	CASSPMDGGYTF
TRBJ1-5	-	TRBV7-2	CASSLAWSQPQHF
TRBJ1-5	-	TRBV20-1	CSARDWPARNQPQHF
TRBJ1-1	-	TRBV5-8	CASSPTGPIFEAFF
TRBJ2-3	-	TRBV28	CASSGTWGADTQYF
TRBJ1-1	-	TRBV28	CASSSPAANLPMNTEAFF
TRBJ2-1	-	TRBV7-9	CASTMDDEQFF
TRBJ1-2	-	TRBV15	CATSRVRAANYGYTF
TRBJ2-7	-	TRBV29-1	CSVEVPRRERGLEQYF
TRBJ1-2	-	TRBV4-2	CASSQGQLYGYTF
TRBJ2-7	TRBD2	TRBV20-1	CSARIAGGPYEQYF
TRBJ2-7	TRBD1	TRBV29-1	CSVAVRDRIPYEQYF
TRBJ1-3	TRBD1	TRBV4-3	CASSQDVRTGSGNTIYF
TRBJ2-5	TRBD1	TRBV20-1	CSGTGDRFQETQYF
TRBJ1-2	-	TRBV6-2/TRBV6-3	CASSSGTLANYGYTF
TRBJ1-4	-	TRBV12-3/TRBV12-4	CASSLADPGRVEKLFF
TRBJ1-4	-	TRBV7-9	CASRKGQGNEKLFF
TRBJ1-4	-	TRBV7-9	CASSLESATNEKLFF
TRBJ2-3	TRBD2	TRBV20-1	CSAPPGSSGRQDTQYF
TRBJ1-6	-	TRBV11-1	CASSNRDTYSPLHF
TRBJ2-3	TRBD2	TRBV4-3	CASSSPWTSGSGADTQYF
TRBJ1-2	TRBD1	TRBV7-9	CASSPRTGASGGYTF
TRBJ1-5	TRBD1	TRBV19	CASSTRRDRGVQPQHF
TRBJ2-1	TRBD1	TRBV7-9	CASSVDRGSSYNEQFF
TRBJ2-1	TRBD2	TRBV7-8	CASSPGTSGYNEQFF
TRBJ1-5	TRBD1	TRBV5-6	CASSPGTVTSNQPQHF
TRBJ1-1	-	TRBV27	CASSLAERGGEFEAFF
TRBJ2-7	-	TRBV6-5	CASSLSGPFYEQYF
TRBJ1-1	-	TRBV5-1	CASSPARVEKAFF
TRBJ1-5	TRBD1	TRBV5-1	CASSIGQGQGQPQHF
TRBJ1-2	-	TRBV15	CATSRTSNYGYTF
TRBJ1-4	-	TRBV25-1	CASSGDRGKLFF
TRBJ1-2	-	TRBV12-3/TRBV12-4	CASIILRERAYDYTF
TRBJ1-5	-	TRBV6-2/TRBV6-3	CASSYVGSQPQHF
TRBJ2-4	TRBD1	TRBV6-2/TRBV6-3	CASGQGTKNIQYF
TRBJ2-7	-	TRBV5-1	CASSLEGNLGEQYF
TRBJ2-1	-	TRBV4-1	CASSQVARPVHNEQFF
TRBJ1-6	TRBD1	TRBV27	CASSLPNLRDRDLPLHF
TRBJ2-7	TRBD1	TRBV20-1	CSARDRRVLYEQYF
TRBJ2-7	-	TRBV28	CASREAQGFYEQYF
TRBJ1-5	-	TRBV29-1	CSVVVLNQPQHF
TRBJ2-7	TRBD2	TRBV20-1	CSARDVTSGSYEQYF
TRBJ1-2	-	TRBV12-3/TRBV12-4	CASSGEVDGYTF
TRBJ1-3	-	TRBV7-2	CASSLYAGYGNTIYF
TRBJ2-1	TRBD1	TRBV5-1	CASSDGQGRSYNEQFF
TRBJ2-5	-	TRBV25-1	CASSEYGGLTRETQYF
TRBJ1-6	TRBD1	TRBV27	CASSFTSGGRSPLHF
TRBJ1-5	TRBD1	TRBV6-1	CASRDRFNQPQHF
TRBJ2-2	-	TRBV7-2	CASSLLGNTGELFF
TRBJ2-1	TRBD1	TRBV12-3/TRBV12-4	CATQVAGGYNEQFF